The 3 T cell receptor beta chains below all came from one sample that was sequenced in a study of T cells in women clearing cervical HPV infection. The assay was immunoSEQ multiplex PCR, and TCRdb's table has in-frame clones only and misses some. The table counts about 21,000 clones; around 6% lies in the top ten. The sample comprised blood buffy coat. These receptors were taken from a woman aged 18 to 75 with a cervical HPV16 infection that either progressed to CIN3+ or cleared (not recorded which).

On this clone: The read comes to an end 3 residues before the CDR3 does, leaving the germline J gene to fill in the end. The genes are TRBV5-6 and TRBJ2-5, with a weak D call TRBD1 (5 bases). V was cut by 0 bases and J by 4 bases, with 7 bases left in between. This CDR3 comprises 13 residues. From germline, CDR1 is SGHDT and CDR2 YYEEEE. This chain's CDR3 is CASSLDRGETQYF. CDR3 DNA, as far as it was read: TGTGCCAGCAGCTTGGATAGGGGAGAGACC.

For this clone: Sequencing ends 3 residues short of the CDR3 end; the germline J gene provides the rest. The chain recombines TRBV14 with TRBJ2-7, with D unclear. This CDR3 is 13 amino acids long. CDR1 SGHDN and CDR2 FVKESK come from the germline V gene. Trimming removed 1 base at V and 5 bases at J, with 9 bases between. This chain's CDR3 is CASSQGIRDEQYF. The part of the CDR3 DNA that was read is TGTGCCAGCAGCCAAGGTATCCGGGACGAG.

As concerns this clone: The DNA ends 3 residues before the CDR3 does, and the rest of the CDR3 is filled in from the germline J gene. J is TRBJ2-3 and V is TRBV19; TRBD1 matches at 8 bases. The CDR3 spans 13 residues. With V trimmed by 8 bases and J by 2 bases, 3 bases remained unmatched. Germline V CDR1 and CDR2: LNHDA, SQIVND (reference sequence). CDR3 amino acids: CASQGQDTDTQYF. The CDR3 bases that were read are TGTGCCAGTCAGGGACAGGACACAGATACG.